The 7 T cell receptor beta chains presented below share a single source sample, sequenced in a study of CD8+CD57+ T cells in acquired aplastic anemia. TCR beta VDJ and CDR3 profiling used genomic DNA as template. TCRdb reanalysed the reads using MiXCR and keeps one entry per CDR3 protein. In the table there are 180,000 or so distinct CDR3 sequences, less than 60% of which are singletons. Sequencing involved patients with CD8+CD57+ cell expansion previously shown by flow cytometry. Sequencing was performed on sorted CD4+, CD8+, or CD8+CD57+ T cells (not recorded which) from PBMCs. These receptors originate from a human donor with aplastic anemia.

This clonotype was counted only a few times. The chain uses TRBV18 and TRBJ2-1; tentative D call: TRBD2 (5 bases). Between the trimmed V and J ends, which lost 6 bases and 8 bases, there was a span of 17 bases. Germline V gives CDR1 KGHSH, CDR2 LQKENI. The CDR3 runs 14 residues. The CDR3 DNA sequence: TGTGCCAGCTCCCGAGAGCAACAGCGGTATGAGCAGTTCTTC. Protein: CASSREQQRYEQFF. Using reference TRBV18 and TRBJ2-1 for the parts outside the CDR3, the full variable domain is NAGVMQNPRHLVRRRGQEARLRCSPMKGHSHVYWYRQLPEEGLKFMVYLQKENIIDESGMPKERFSAEFPKEGPSILRIQQVVRGDSAAYFCASSREQQRYEQFFGPGTRLTVL.

Only a few counts were recorded for this clonotype. The chain couples TRBV24-1 to TRBJ1-2; no firm D call. Germline CDR1 reads KGHDR; CDR2 reads SFDVKD. The length of the CDR3 is 12 residues. Trimming left V 3 bases short and J 7 bases short, with 8 bases between. CDR3 sequence reads: CATSDPSFGYTF. The CDR3 DNA sequence: TGTGCCACCAGTGATCCCTCATTTGGCTACACCTTC.

The chain recombines TRBV15 with TRBJ1-1, with a tentative D call TRBD1 (5 bases). Germline V gene lookup returns CDR1 LNHNV and CDR2 YYDKDF (reference sequence). The V end was cut by 0 bases, the J end by 10 bases, with 12 bases between. The CDR3 runs 13 residues. CDR3 sequence reads: CATSRDEGRGAFF. CDR3 DNA sequence: TGTGCCACCAGCAGAGATGAGGGGCGTGGAGCTTTCTTT.

Only a few counts were recorded for this clonotype. The rearrangement uses TRBV7-9 and TRBJ1-5, with D uncertain. The CDR3 is 14 residues long. Germline V gene data show CDR1 as SEHNR and CDR2 as FQNEAQ (reference sequence). The V and J ends lost 0 bases and 6 bases respectively, with 9 bases between them. CDR3 amino acids: CASSLADGPQPQHF. The DNA for the CDR3 is TGTGCCAGCAGCTTAGCGGACGGGCCTCAGCCCCAGCATTTT.

This clonotype was seen a few times. This clone may be a read error of a much larger clone one base away. The chain joins TRBV5-2 to TRBJ1-5; TRBD1, as called in the table, went unchecked against the DNA. TRBV5-2 is a documented pseudogene. This CDR3 region has 16 residues. The CDR3 protein is CASNLAGQGVDQPQHF. In DNA form, the CDR3 reads TGTGCCAGCAACTTGGCAGGGCAGGGTGTGGATCAGCCCCAGCATTTT.

The chain couples TRBV24-1 to TRBJ2-2, with D unresolved. Between the trimmed V and J ends, which lost 5 bases and 4 bases, there was a span of 7 bases. The CDR3 has 13 amino acids. Germline values: CDR1 KGHDR, CDR2 SFDVKD. The CDR3 region has the DNA TGTGCCACCAGTGGCCGACCCACCGGGGAGCTGTTTTTT. Translated, it gives CATSGRPTGELFF.

At least ten counts were recorded for this clonotype. The chain employs TRBV6-1 and TRBJ2-5; D is undetermined. With 0 bases removed from V and 4 bases from J, the gap between germline ends came to 9 bases. The germline V gene has CDR1 MNHNS and CDR2 SASEGT. The CDR3 totals 14 residues. The CDR3 DNA sequence: TGTGCCAGCAGTGAAGCAACCGGCCGAGAGACCCAGTACTTC. Protein: CASSEATGRETQYF.